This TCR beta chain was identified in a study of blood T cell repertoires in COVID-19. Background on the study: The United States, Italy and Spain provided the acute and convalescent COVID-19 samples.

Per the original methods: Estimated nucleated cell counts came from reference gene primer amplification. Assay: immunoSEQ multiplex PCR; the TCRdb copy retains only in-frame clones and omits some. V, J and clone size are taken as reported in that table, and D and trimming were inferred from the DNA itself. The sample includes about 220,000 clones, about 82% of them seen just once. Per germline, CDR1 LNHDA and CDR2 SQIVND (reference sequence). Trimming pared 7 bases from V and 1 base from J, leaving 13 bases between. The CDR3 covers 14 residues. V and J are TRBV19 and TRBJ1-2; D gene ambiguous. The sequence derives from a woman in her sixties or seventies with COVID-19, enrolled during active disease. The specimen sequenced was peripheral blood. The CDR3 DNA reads TGTGCCAGTAAGAATTCCTATAATAACTATGGCTACACCTTC. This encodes CASKNSYNNYGYTF.